A single sample gave rise to the 15 T cell receptor beta chains below, sequenced in a study of blood T cell repertoires in COVID-19. The method was immunoSEQ multiplex PCR; TCRdb's version includes in-frame clones alone and lacks a portion of them. The sample lists some 420,000 clones; around 89% were seen once. The sample was PBMCs or T cells enriched from blood (not recorded which). Receptor source: a man aged 30 to 39 who had recovered from COVID-19.

The J gene is TRBJ1-2, the V gene TRBV13; TRBD1 matches at 12 bases. Germline CDR1 is PRHDT and CDR2 is FYEKMQ (reference sequence). The CDR3 is 16 residues long. Unmatched junction bases numbered 7, after V lost 4 bases and J lost 4 bases. The CDR3 protein is CASSYARDRGPYGYTF. The CDR3 nucleotides read TGTGCCAGCAGCTACGCCCGGGACAGGGGGCCCTATGGCTACACCTTC.

The CDR3 coding sequence is TGTGCCACCAGCAGAGAACTTCTCTCCTACGAGCAGTACTTC. As protein: CATSRELLSYEQYF. The V call is TRBV15, the J call TRBJ2-7; no clear D. Germline CDR1 LNHNV, CDR2 YYDKDF (reference sequence). The CDR3 length is 14 residues. Trimming left V 0 bases short and J 0 bases short, with 6 bases between.

The gene calls are TRBV2 and TRBJ2-3; D is perhaps TRBD1 (6 bases). V lost 6 bases and J 7 bases, leaving 8 bases between the germline ends. Germline V CDR1 and CDR2: SNHLY, FYNNEI. The CDR3 has 11 amino acids. The CDR3 region has the DNA TGTGCCAGCAGGGACAGTTATACGCAGTATTTT. Its protein is CASRDSYTQYF.

The V gene is TRBV25-1, the J gene TRBJ1-2; D not certain. The V and J ends lost 3 bases and 5 bases respectively, with 10 bases between them. Per germline, CDR1 MGHDK and CDR2 SYGVNS. The CDR3 has 13 amino acids. The chain's CDR3 is CASSDPGKYGYTF. CDR3 coding DNA: TGTGCCAGCAGTGATCCAGGAAAGTATGGCTACACCTTC.

This chain connects TRBV9 to TRBJ2-1; TRBD2 matches at 9 bases. Germline lookup yields CDR1 SGDLS and CDR2 YYNGEE. This CDR3 has 16 residues. Trimming took 2 bases from V and 0 from J; bases not matched to a gene: 3. The CDR3 spells CASSVSGGLSYNEQFF. DNA of the CDR3: TGTGCCAGCAGCGTTAGCGGGGGACTCTCCTACAATGAGCAGTTCTTC.

The chain is built from TRBV18 and TRBJ1-5; D is possibly TRBD1 (5 bases). V gave up 6 bases and J gave up 7 bases, with 13 bases separating them. Germline V gene sequence: CDR1 KGHSH, CDR2 LQKENI. This CDR3 region has 13 residues. The CDR3 DNA sequence: TGTGCCAGCTCCCTATTGGAGGGGCAGCCCCAGCATTTT. Its protein product is CASSLLEGQPQHF.

A single count supports this clone. The chain couples TRBV27 to TRBJ2-3; no definite D call. Germline lookup yields CDR1 MNHEY and CDR2 SMNVEV (reference sequence). Trimming took 6 bases from V and 0 from J, leaving 10 bases between them. The CDR3 sequence is 14 residues long. CDR3 in DNA: TGTGCCAGCAGCCCCCTCCGGAGCACAGATACGCAGTATTTT. It is translated as CASSPLRSTDTQYF.

As concerns this clone: At one end the junction does not follow the germline gene, possibly because of a read error. V is TRBV6-2 or TRBV6-3 and J is TRBJ2-7; maybe TRBD2 (5 bases). Looked up from germline, CDR1 is MNHEY and CDR2 is SVGEGT. The CDR3 runs 16 residues. Written as DNA, the CDR3 is TGTGCCAGCAGCTACTTGGGCCGTGGAGGATCCTACGAGCAGTACTTC. Amino acid sequence: CASSYLGRGGSYEQYF.

V is TRBV11-2 and J is TRBJ2-7; 10 positions agree with TRBD1. V dropped 5 bases and J dropped 4; count of bases not matched to a gene: 8. The CDR3 contains 15 residues. From germline, CDR1 is SGHAT and CDR2 FQNNGV. The CDR3 here is CASSPPGQGSYEQYF. DNA of the CDR3: TGTGCCAGCAGCCCTCCGGGACAGGGGAGTTACGAGCAGTACTTC.

The chain joins TRBV18 to TRBJ2-5, with 11 bases lining up with TRBD2. The CDR3 is 17 residues long. Germline CDR1 KGHSH, CDR2 LQKENI. V dropped 2 bases and J dropped 5; count of bases not matched to a gene: 10. The CDR3 region has the DNA TGTGCCAGCTCACCAATTTTTACTAGCGGGAGTCGTGAGACCCAGTACTTC. Amino acids: CASSPIFTSGSRETQYF.

The table lists this clone with a few counts. The chain joins TRBV6-5 to TRBJ2-7; TRBD1 matches at 10 bases. Germline-derived CDR1 and CDR2 are MNHEY and SVGAGI. The CDR3 sequence is 14 residues long. V shed 5 bases, J shed 5 bases, and the junction held 6 bases outside the gene matches. CDR3 sequence (DNA): TGTGCCAGCAGTCGCCGGGACAGGGGAGACGAGCAGTACTTC. Translating gives CASSRRDRGDEQYF.

This chain links TRBV12-3 or TRBV12-4 with TRBJ2-1; D perhaps matches TRBD2 (5 bases). V shed 7 bases and J shed 10 bases, with 14 bases lying between them. The CDR3 has 12 amino acids. The CDR3 spells CASKRETGEQFF. Here the CDR3 DNA reads TGTGCCAGCAAACGTGAGACGGGGGAGCAGTTCTTC.

The table lists this clone with a few counts. This rearrangement joins TRBV5-4 to TRBJ1-3, with D unclear. The length of the CDR3 is 13 residues. Germline values: CDR1 SGHNT, CDR2 YYREEE (reference sequence). Trimming pared 2 bases from V and 10 bases from J, leaving 13 bases between. CDR3 nucleotide sequence: TGTGCCAGCAGCTTACACGGGATAGGGACCATATATTTT. As protein: CASSLHGIGTIYF.

The chain uses TRBV27 and TRBJ2-1; weak D call: TRBD2 (5 bases). CDR3 length: 12 amino acids. CDR1 and CDR2 (germline): MNHEY, SMNVEV (reference sequence). V was cut by 5 bases and J by 13 bases, with 15 bases left in between. CDR3 amino acids: CASSPNPLAQFF. As DNA, the CDR3 is TGTGCCAGCAGTCCCAACCCCCTAGCCCAGTTCTTC.

The chain has TRBV7-9 and TRBJ1-1, with D uncertain. The V gene's germline CDR1 is SEHNR and CDR2 FQNEAQ (reference sequence). Trimming took off 1 base at V and 5 bases at J, with 14 bases between the two ends. The CDR3 is 15 residues long. The CDR3 region is CASSLGSGERTEAFF. Here the CDR3 DNA reads TGTGCCAGCAGCTTAGGTTCCGGGGAGAGGACTGAAGCTTTCTTT.